The rows below give T cell receptor beta chains drawn from one sample of a study of regulatory T cells in long-lasting Graves disease. TCRdb reprocessed the multiplex PCR reads via MiXCR and lists one record per CDR3 protein. The repertoire holds about 460,000 distinct CDR3 sequences, with less than 25% as singletons. Sequencing used peripheral blood mononuclear cells (PBMCs), obtained when the disease was refractory, from a patient treated with antithyroid drugs. The source is a female donor with Graves disease. The CDR3 runs from the conserved cysteine through the conserved F or W. D genes are given only for firm matches. Rows may omit the clone size; those that give it use once, few, many or a size class.

j_gene,abundance,d_gene,v_gene,len,CDR3aa,CDR3nt
TRBJ2-5,-,-,TRBV5-8,14,CASSLWDSGGTQYF,TGTGCCAGCAGCTTGTGGGACTCCGGGGGGACCCAGTACTTC
TRBJ1-2,-,-,TRBV9,14,CASSTRPRDYGYTF,TGTGCCAGCAGCACTAGACCGAGAGACTATGGCTACACCTTC
TRBJ1-5,-,-,TRBV20-1,16,CSARDYGGGGNQPQHF,TGCAGTGCTAGAGATTACGGCGGTGGGGGCAATCAGCCCCAGCATTTT
TRBJ1-5,few,-,TRBV7-3,13,CASSWAEDQPQHF,TGTGCCAGCAGCTGGGCAGAGGATCAGCCCCAGCATTTT
TRBJ2-2,few,TRBD2,TRBV2,15,CASSGTSSSTGELFF,TGTGCCAGCAGTGGGACTAGCTCGAGCACCGGGGAGCTGTTTTTT
TRBJ1-2,many,-,TRBV12-3/TRBV12-4,15,CASSYDRRANYGYTF,TGTGCCAGCAGCTACGACAGGCGAGCTAACTATGGCTACACCTTC
TRBJ2-7,-,TRBD1,TRBV7-9,15,CASSFDRVGTYEQYF,TGTGCCAGCAGCTTCGACAGGGTGGGAACCTACGAGCAGTACTTC
TRBJ2-3,-,-,TRBV28,16,CASSSSTSAVTDTQYF,-
TRBJ1-3,-,-,TRBV9,17,CASTIDPEDHSGNTIYF,TGTGCCAGCACCATCGACCCGGAAGATCACTCTGGAAACACCATATATTTT
TRBJ2-7,many,-,TRBV29-1,13,CSVVGQPSYEQYF,TGCAGCGTCGTTGGACAGCCCTCCTACGAGCAGTACTTC
TRBJ1-1,few,TRBD1,TRBV5-1,14,CASSQGQGITEAFF,TGCGCCAGCAGCCAAGGACAGGGAATCACTGAAGCTTTCTTT
TRBJ1-2,few,TRBD1,TRBV4-1,18,CASSQERGAGGVSDGYTF,TGCGCCAGCAGCCAAGAAAGGGGGGCAGGGGGAGTCTCAGATGGCTACACCTTC
TRBJ1-2,many,-,TRBV7-8,15,CASSLFVEGGSIYTF,TGTGCCAGCAGCTTATTTGTCGAGGGGGGATCGATCTACACCTTC
TRBJ1-1,few,TRBD1,TRBV10-3,14,CALRDSHMNTEAFF,TGTGCCCTCCGGGACAGCCATATGAACACTGAAGCTTTCTTT
TRBJ2-3,-,TRBD1,TRBV11-2,15,CASSLVGRGTDTQYF,TGTGCCAGCAGCTTAGTAGGCAGGGGGACAGATACGCAGTATTTT
TRBJ1-1,-,-,TRBV7-2,14,CASRTGGAVTEAFF,TGTGCCAGCAGAACGGGGGGGGCGGTCACTGAAGCTTTCTTT
TRBJ1-4,few,-,TRBV7-9,16,CASLPIITVNNEKLFF,TGTGCCAGCCTCCCTATTATCACTGTCAATAATGAAAAACTGTTTTTT
TRBJ2-5,-,TRBD1,TRBV24-1,15,CAAPKGQGKKETQYF,TGTGCCGCCCCCAAAGGACAGGGCAAGAAAGAGACCCAGTACTTC
TRBJ1-5,-,-,TRBV10-3,13,CAISAGVDQPQHF,TGTGCCATCAGTGCAGGGGTAGATCAGCCCCAGCATTTT
TRBJ2-2,-,-,TRBV19,15,CATARNAANTGELFF,TGTGCCACCGCTAGGAACGCAGCGAACACCGGGGAGCTGTTTTTT
TRBJ1-5,many,-,TRBV9,13,CASSDQGNQPQHF,TGTGCCAGCAGCGATCAGGGGAATCAGCCCCAGCATTTT
TRBJ2-7,few,-,TRBV7-8,14,CASSHTGTPYEQYF,TGTGCCAGCAGCCACACCGGGACCCCCTACGAGCAGTACTTC
TRBJ2-2,-,TRBD1,TRBV15,14,CATSRGQHTGELFF,TGTGCCACCAGCAGGGGACAGCACACCGGGGAGCTGTTTTTT
TRBJ2-7,-,-,TRBV27,13,CASSGGRYYEQYF,TGTGCCAGCAGTGGGGGACGTTACTACGAGCAGTACTTC
TRBJ1-4,-,-,TRBV29-1,11,CSVERGEKLFF,TGCAGCGTTGAACGGGGTGAAAAACTGTTTTTT
TRBJ2-5,few,-,TRBV12-3/TRBV12-4,12,CASSPGSMLRYF,TGTGCCAGCAGCCCGGGATCGATGCTTAGGTACTTC
TRBJ2-2,many,-,TRBV2,13,CATRGGDTGELFF,TGTGCCACCAGGGGTGGGGACACCGGGGAGCTGTTTTTT
TRBJ1-5,-,-,TRBV4-1,15,CASSQNPGVNQPQHF,TGCGCCAGCAGCCAGAACCCAGGGGTAAATCAGCCCCAGCATTTT
TRBJ2-7,few,TRBD2,TRBV20-1,15,CSASVGAGGSYEQYF,TGCAGTGCTAGTGTCGGGGCGGGAGGTAGTTACGAGCAGTACTTC
TRBJ1-1,-,-,TRBV13,14,CASSLGQGRAEAFF,TGTGCCAGCAGCTTAGGCCAGGGAAGAGCTGAAGCTTTCTTT
TRBJ1-4,many,-,TRBV7-8,16,CASSLGRVGTHEKLFF,TGTGCCAGCAGCTTAGGCAGGGTCGGGACGCATGAAAAACTGTTTTTT
TRBJ1-4,few,-,TRBV4-3,16,CASSQEFYGGNEKLFF,TGCGCCAGCAGCCAAGAGTTCTACGGAGGGAATGAAAAACTGTTTTTT
TRBJ2-2,few,-,TRBV9,16,CASSAQGGLNTGELFF,TGTGCCAGCAGCGCTCAGGGGGGTTTGAACACCGGGGAGCTGTTTTTT
TRBJ1-2,many,-,TRBV18,12,CASSQPGYGYTF,TGTGCCAGCAGCCAGCCAGGGTATGGCTACACCTTC
TRBJ1-5,-,-,TRBV6-5,11,CASSSPGRKHF,TGTGCCAGCAGTTCCCCGGGAAGGAAGCATTTT
TRBJ2-3,-,TRBD2,TRBV28,21,CASSQFPGLLLAGGFTDTQYF,TGTGCCAGCAGTCAATTCCCGGGGCTGTTATTAGCGGGAGGTTTCACAGATACGCAGTATTTT
TRBJ1-5,many,-,TRBV12-3/TRBV12-4,15,CASRGKWAPNQPQHF,TGTGCCAGCAGGGGGAAGTGGGCCCCCAATCAGCCCCAGCATTTT
TRBJ2-5,many,-,TRBV7-9,14,CASSSRFHWETQYF,TGTGCCAGCAGCTCCAGGTTTCACTGGGAGACCCAGTACTTC
TRBJ2-2,many,TRBD1,TRBV28,15,CASSSGTGVDGELFF,TGTGCCAGCAGTTCCGGGACAGGGGTGGACGGGGAGCTGTTTTTT
TRBJ2-1,-,TRBD2,TRBV19,19,CASTPRTSGRPSSYNEQFF,TGTGCCAGTACTCCCCGGACTAGCGGGAGGCCTAGCTCCTACAATGAGCAGTTCTTC
TRBJ2-4,many,-,TRBV28,15,CASYPGSVGKNIQYF,TGTGCCAGCTACCCGGGAAGTGTAGGAAAAAACATTCAGTACTTC
TRBJ2-5,-,TRBD2,TRBV6-1,14,CATASGGIQETQYF,TGTGCCACCGCTAGCGGGGGGATTCAAGAGACCCAGTACTTC
TRBJ2-1,-,TRBD2,TRBV2,16,CASIPNSGRALHEQFF,TGTGCCAGCATCCCTAATAGCGGGAGGGCCTTGCATGAGCAGTTCTTC
TRBJ1-5,-,-,TRBV4-1,16,CASSQTQQGTNQPQHF,TGCGCCAGCAGCCAAACGCAGCAGGGAACCAATCAGCCCCAGCATTTT
TRBJ1-4,many,-,TRBV2,14,CASKGDRNNEKLFF,TGTGCCAGCAAGGGGGACCGGAATAATGAAAAACTGTTTTTT
TRBJ2-2,many,-,TRBV2,14,CASSEGSNTGELFF,TGTGCCAGCAGTGAAGGCTCGAACACCGGGGAGCTGTTTTTT
TRBJ1-4,few,-,TRBV2,15,CASSRDEGTNEKLFF,TGTGCCAGCAGTCGTGACGAGGGGACTAATGAAAAACTGTTTTTT
TRBJ1-1,-,-,TRBV29-1,13,CSVEGGLGAEAFF,TGCAGCGTTGAGGGCGGACTGGGGGCTGAAGCTTTCTTT
TRBJ2-2,many,-,TRBV7-2,13,CASSSRLSAELFF,TGTGCCAGCAGCTCCAGACTGAGCGCGGAGCTGTTTTTT
TRBJ1-2,-,TRBD1,TRBV24-1,15,CATSEPGQGSYGYTF,TGTGCCACCAGCGAGCCGGGACAGGGGTCCTATGGCTACACCTTC
TRBJ2-7,-,-,TRBV29-1,13,CSVRDQSAIEQYF,TGCAGCGTTCGGGACCAAAGTGCTATCGAGCAGTACTTC
TRBJ1-6,-,-,TRBV7-2,16,CASSLPRGGGGPPLHF,TGTGCCAGCAGCTTACCAAGGGGGGGCGGGGGCCCACCCCTCCACTTT
TRBJ2-7,many,TRBD2,TRBV29-1,14,CSVEDRGGTYEQYF,TGCAGCGTTGAAGATCGGGGGGGGACCTACGAGCAGTACTTC